One and the same sample provided the 8 T cell receptor beta chains below, sequenced in a study of T-cell memory formation after mild COVID-19. TCRdb reprocessed the 5' RACE reads with MiXCR, giving one entry per CDR3 protein. The sample comprises about 470,000 distinct CDR3 sequences, approximately 25% of which are singletons, and around an eighth rests with the top ten. The sample was PBMCs or a T cell subset sorted from them (not recorded which). Receptors originate from an adult woman who had mild COVID-19 (a few samples of this study predate the infection). Cell type and time point are not known.

The chain is built from TRBV4-1 and TRBJ2-7; 11 bases match TRBD2. Germline V lookup: CDR1 MGHRA, CDR2 YSYEKL. The V segment lost 0 bases and the J segment 6 bases; nucleotides outside the gene matches: 4. This CDR3 is built from 15 residues. CDR3 sequence reads: CASSQDLAGGGEQYF. The CDR3 nucleotides are TGCGCCAGCAGCCAAGATCTAGCGGGAGGTGGCGAGCAGTACTTC.

The chain couples TRBV7-9 to TRBJ2-7; no clear D. Per the germline V gene, CDR1 is SEHNR and CDR2 is FQNEAQ (reference sequence). The V end lost 5 bases, the J end lost 0 bases, and 5 bases lay between the germline ends. This CDR3 contains 12 residues. The CDR3 DNA reads as TGTGCCAGCAGCGTCGACTCCTACGAGCAGTACTTC. This translates into CASSVDSYEQYF.

The CDR3 sequence is CASSLRGPRGYTF. The CDR3 nucleotides are TGTGCCAGCAGCCTACGGGGACCCAGGGGCTACACCTTC. V and J are TRBV3-1 and TRBJ1-2; D possibly corresponds to TRBD1 (5 bases). The ends were cut back, 4 bases at V and 8 bases at J, with 14 bases in the middle. The CDR3 extends over 13 amino acids. The germline gives CDR1 LGHDT, CDR2 YNNKEL (reference sequence).

The chain uses TRBV28 and TRBJ2-3; 7 nucleotides align to TRBD1. Trimming at V came to 2 bases and at J to 6 bases, leaving 8 bases not matched to a gene. There are 15 residues in the CDR3. Germline assignment: CDR1 MDHEN and CDR2 SYDVKM. CDR3 amino acids: CASSLGGSRGDTQYF. The CDR3 nucleotides read TGTGCCAGCAGTTTAGGCGGCTCCAGGGGGGATACGCAGTATTTT.

This rearrangement joins TRBV30 to TRBJ1-5; D is unclear. CDR3 length: 14 amino acids. Germline CDR1 GTSNPN, CDR2 SVGIG (reference sequence). Trimming removed 1 base at V and 4 bases at J, with 11 bases between. The CDR3 DNA reads TGTGCCTGGAGTGGGAGGGTCTCAAATCAGCCCCAGCATTTT. This codes for CAWSGRVSNQPQHF.

The chain uses TRBV11-3 and TRBJ1-6, with TRBD1 matching over 10 bases. This CDR3 is built from 14 residues. Germline V gene data show CDR1 as SGHNT and CDR2 as YENEEA. V was pared by 7 bases and J by 10 bases, with 7 bases of the junction left unmatched. The chain's CDR3 is CASTTRDRGSPLHF. Written as DNA, the CDR3 is TGTGCCAGCACCACCCGGGACAGGGGATCACCCCTCCACTTT.

This clonotype showed up just a few times. V and J are TRBV4-1 and TRBJ2-1; TRBD1 matches at 12 bases. V dropped 0 bases and J dropped 5; count of bases not matched to a gene: 11. The germline CDR1 and CDR2 sequences are MGHRA and YSYEKL. The CDR3 is made up of 19 amino acids. As DNA, the CDR3 is TGCGCCAGCAGCCAAGATTCTTGGCAGGGACAGGGGGCGGACAATGAGCAGTTCTTC. Its protein product is CASSQDSWQGQGADNEQFF.

The CDR3 nucleotides are TGTGCCAGCAGTGAACACGCACCCCAGCATTTT. Translating gives CASSEHAPQHF. This chain connects TRBV6-1 to TRBJ1-5; D not certain. Per the germline V gene, CDR1 is MNHNS and CDR2 is SASEGT. The germline V and J ends were trimmed by 2 bases and 10 bases, with 6 bases remaining between them. This CDR3 has 11 residues.